The rows below give T cell receptor beta chains drawn from one sample of a study of blood T cell repertoires in COVID-19. Assay used: immunoSEQ multiplex PCR; TCRdb lists only in-frame clones, some missing. The data hold about 300,000 clones, with 88% observed a single time. The source material was peripheral blood. These receptor sequences come from a man younger than 35 with active or convalescent COVID-19. Each CDR3 is given with its conserved first and last residue. The D gene is left open where the match is weak. Not all rows give a size; the values are once, few, many and, for expanded clones, a class.

v_gene: TRBV5-1; d_gene: TRBD1; abundance: -; CDR3aa: CASSPGTGGRSTEAFF
v_gene: TRBV4-1; d_gene: -; abundance: once; CDR3aa: CASSQVISQPQHF
v_gene: TRBV6-5; d_gene: TRBD1; abundance: -; CDR3aa: CASSYGTGEGYTF
v_gene: TRBV9; d_gene: -; abundance: -; CDR3aa: CASSASGGAFNEQFF
v_gene: TRBV6-6; d_gene: -; abundance: -; CDR3aa: CASSPTRGGTSNYGYTF
v_gene: TRBV2; d_gene: -; abundance: -; CDR3aa: CASSQPREQYF
v_gene: TRBV29-1; d_gene: -; abundance: -; CDR3aa: CSVVPGPDSGNTIYF
v_gene: TRBV19; d_gene: TRBD2; abundance: -; CDR3aa: CASSTGLAGGYYEQYF
v_gene: TRBV7-8; d_gene: -; abundance: -; CDR3aa: CASSLSSGRNQPQHF
v_gene: TRBV12-3/TRBV12-4; d_gene: -; abundance: -; CDR3aa: CASSTGTPPQHF
v_gene: TRBV19; d_gene: TRBD1; abundance: -; CDR3aa: CASKGGTTYEQYF
v_gene: TRBV6-6; d_gene: TRBD2; abundance: once; CDR3aa: CASRSSGGASYEQYF
v_gene: TRBV7-2; d_gene: -; abundance: -; CDR3aa: CASSLASGNTEAFF
v_gene: TRBV6-2/TRBV6-3; d_gene: TRBD1; abundance: -; CDR3aa: CASSTTGGTQYF
v_gene: TRBV6-6; d_gene: -; abundance: -; CDR3aa: CASSQNSGQPNYGYTF
v_gene: TRBV5-1; d_gene: -; abundance: -; CDR3aa: CASSSGTSTDTQYF
v_gene: TRBV2; d_gene: -; abundance: -; CDR3aa: CASSDSGGWYGYTF
v_gene: TRBV19; d_gene: -; abundance: few; CDR3aa: CASSIELWGYTF
v_gene: TRBV7-9; d_gene: -; abundance: -; CDR3aa: CASRLQGNTGELFF
v_gene: TRBV7-2; d_gene: -; abundance: -; CDR3aa: CASSSSTARNTGELFF
v_gene: TRBV29-1; d_gene: TRBD2; abundance: -; CDR3aa: CSHVGGAPSYNEQFF
v_gene: TRBV28; d_gene: TRBD1; abundance: -; CDR3aa: CASSLEGTGGYGYTF
v_gene: TRBV21-1; d_gene: -; abundance: -; CDR3aa: CASHREAFF
v_gene: TRBV18; d_gene: -; abundance: -; CDR3aa: CASSPPGEANYGYTF
v_gene: TRBV7-2; d_gene: -; abundance: -; CDR3aa: CASSLPLAAQETQYF
v_gene: TRBV29-1; d_gene: TRBD2; abundance: -; CDR3aa: CSVEDPGGSSYEQYF
v_gene: TRBV20-1; d_gene: TRBD1; abundance: -; CDR3aa: CSASGYRGETQYF
v_gene: TRBV2; d_gene: -; abundance: -; CDR3aa: CASSDVWGGSNQPQHF
v_gene: TRBV7-9; d_gene: TRBD1; abundance: -; CDR3aa: CASSSYGAGGNGANVLTF
v_gene: TRBV9; d_gene: TRBD1; abundance: -; CDR3aa: CASSATGGRQPQHF
v_gene: TRBV15; d_gene: -; abundance: few; CDR3aa: CATSRGRYAYEQYF
v_gene: TRBV29-1; d_gene: -; abundance: -; CDR3aa: CSVVGGRNTGELFF
v_gene: TRBV29-1; d_gene: TRBD1; abundance: -; CDR3aa: CSVILTGETGGTYGYTF
v_gene: TRBV15; d_gene: TRBD2; abundance: -; CDR3aa: CATSTLVGTSDYNEQFF
v_gene: TRBV15; d_gene: -; abundance: -; CDR3aa: CATSREGLQETQYF